These 23 T cell receptor beta chains share one sample of origin, sequenced in a study of blood T cell repertoires in COVID-19. TCRdb's table, derived via immunoSEQ multiplex PCR, lists solely in-frame clones and lacks some. The table shows 250,000 or so clones, with approximately 80% occurring only once. The specimen was peripheral blood. These receptor sequences come from a woman younger than 35 with acute or convalescent COVID-19.

This clone was recorded once. V is TRBV29-1 and J is TRBJ2-7; weak D call: TRBD1 (6 bases). The CDR3 is 14 residues long. Trimming left V 4 bases short and J 2 bases short, with 15 bases between. Germline loops: CDR1 SQVTM, CDR2 ANQGSEA. The DNA of the CDR3 is TGCAGCGTTGTCAACGGGACAATACCCTACGAGCAGTACTTC. Its protein is CSVVNGTIPYEQYF.

The chain has TRBV29-1 and TRBJ2-7; D remains ambiguous. Germline CDR1 reads SQVTM; CDR2 reads ANQGSEA. V lost 4 bases to trimming and J lost 3 bases, with 7 bases between them. This CDR3 region has 11 residues. CDR3 in amino acids: CSVVGDYEQYF. The CDR3 bases are TGCAGCGTTGTCGGAGACTACGAGCAGTACTTC.

V and J are TRBV3-1 (or the pseudogene TRBV3-2) and TRBJ2-2; 7 positions agree with TRBD1. V was clipped by 2 bases and J by 1 base; unmatched bases: 7. The V gene's germline CDR1 is LGHDT and CDR2 YNNKEL (reference sequence). This CDR3 is 17 amino acids long. DNA of the CDR3: TGTGCCAGCAGCCAACCCGACAGGGTTCAGAACACCGGGGAGCTGTTTTTT. Its protein product is CASSQPDRVQNTGELFF.

This clone has just a few counts. The rearrangement uses TRBV28 and TRBJ1-2; no definite D call. Looked up from germline, CDR1 is MDHEN and CDR2 is SYDVKM. The CDR3 is 12 amino acids. With 6 bases removed from V and 1 base from J, the gap between germline ends came to 6 bases. CDR3 in DNA: TGTGCCAGCAGCCGGGGTAACTATGGCTACACCTTC. Translated: CASSRGNYGYTF.

The chain employs TRBV4-3 and TRBJ2-1; no firm D call. The germline V gene has CDR1 LGHNA and CDR2 YSLEER. This CDR3 has 15 residues. Deletions cut 4 bases from V and 2 bases from J, with 12 bases between. CDR3 sequence (DNA): TGCGCCAGCAGCCTTGGGCCCCAGACCTACAATGAGCAGTTCTTC. Translation: CASSLGPQTYNEQFF.

The chain recombines TRBV7-8 with TRBJ1-5; D gene unclear. Germline assignment: CDR1 SGHVS and CDR2 FQNEAQ. CDR3 length: 16 residues. Trimming removed 1 base from V and 4 bases from J, with 14 bases in between. CDR3 region: CASSLGPGGGNQPQHF. CDR3 DNA sequence: TGTGCCAGCAGCTTAGGGCCAGGAGGAGGTAATCAGCCCCAGCATTTT. The complete variable domain, with remaining parts taken from reference TRBV7-8 and TRBJ1-5, reads GAGVSQSPRYKVAKRGQDVALRCDPISGHVSLFWYQQALGQGPEFLTYFQNEAQLDKSGLPSDRFFAERPEGSVSTLKIQRTQQEDSAVYLCASSLGPGGGNQPQHFGDGTRLSIL.

The chain couples TRBV10-3 to TRBJ2-7; D is possibly TRBD2 (6 bases). V gave up 11 bases and J gave up 7 bases, with 24 bases separating them. Germline loops: CDR1 ENHRY, CDR2 SYGVKD. The CDR3 loop spans 14 amino acids. The CDR3 DNA follows: TGTGCCGCGGGAACCGGGACGGTGATTTTGGAGCAGTACTTC. It is translated as CAAGTGTVILEQYF.

This clone was observed a single time. CDR3 sequence: CASSQGTTGGLETQYF. DNA of the CDR3: TGTGCCAGCAGCCAGGGGACGACAGGGGGTCTAGAGACCCAGTACTTC. The chain links TRBV3-1 (or the pseudogene TRBV3-2) to TRBJ2-5; 9 bases agree with TRBD1. This CDR3 spans 16 amino acids. The germline V gene encodes CDR1 LGHDT and CDR2 YNNKEL (reference sequence). With V trimmed by 3 bases and J by 4 bases, 9 bases remained unmatched.

This clone was observed a single time. The rearrangement joins TRBV4-3 to TRBJ1-1; D is unresolved. The CDR3 length is 16 residues. Trimming cost V 1 base and J 0 bases, with 12 bases left between them. The V gene's germline CDR1 is LGHNA and CDR2 YSLEER. The CDR3 DNA is TGCGCCAGCAGCCAAGCGCTGGGCTCCTTGAACACTGAAGCTTTCTTT. Translated, it gives CASSQALGSLNTEAFF.

CDR3 in amino acids: CATSDLLFGDRVGRSYGYTF. The CDR3, as DNA: TGTGCCACCAGTGATTTGCTGTTTGGGGACAGGGTTGGAAGGAGCTATGGCTACACCTTC. This chain joins TRBV24-1 and TRBJ1-2; 9 positions match TRBD1. In germline, CDR1 is KGHDR, CDR2 SFDVKD. V dropped 0 bases and J dropped 4; count of bases not matched to a gene: 17. The CDR3 sequence is 20 residues long.

The chain employs TRBV9 and TRBJ2-7; D is possibly TRBD1 (5 bases). The germline V gene encodes CDR1 SGDLS and CDR2 YYNGEE. The CDR3 is 13 residues long. V lost 0 bases to trimming and J lost 7 bases, with 11 bases between them. CDR3 in DNA: TGTGCCAGCAGCGTAGAGCAGGGCTCGGAGCAGTACTTC. Protein sequence: CASSVEQGSEQYF.

The V and J genes are TRBV9 and TRBJ2-1, with D perhaps matching TRBD2 (6 bases). The CDR3 is 13 amino acids. V shed 4 bases and J shed 8 bases, with 13 bases lying between them. Germline CDR1 is SGDLS and CDR2 is YYNGEE. This CDR3 is CASSRTEGHEQFF. CDR3 nucleotide sequence: TGTGCCAGCAGCCGGACGGAGGGGCATGAGCAGTTCTTC.

The chain employs TRBV10-3 and TRBJ2-5; 8 bases map to TRBD1. The V and J ends lost 4 bases and 1 base, in that order; junction bases with no gene match: 2. The CDR3 is made up of 14 amino acids. In germline, CDR1 is ENHRY, CDR2 SYGVKD. The DNA of the CDR3 is TGTGCCATCAGTGGTGGGACAGGCCAAGAGACCCAGTACTTC. This codes for CAISGGTGQETQYF.

This clone turned up a few times. The V and J genes are TRBV7-2 and TRBJ2-7; tentatively, D is TRBD1 (6 bases). The CDR3 consists of 14 residues. Trimming removed 4 bases at V and 1 base at J, with 11 bases between. The V gene's germline CDR1 is SGHTA and CDR2 FQGNSA. As DNA, the CDR3 is TGTGCCAGCAGCTCAAAGACAGGATCCTACGAGCAGTACTTC. Translated, it gives CASSSKTGSYEQYF.

The chain is built from TRBV28 and TRBJ2-1, with a tentative D call TRBD2 (6 bases). V dropped 1 base and J dropped 5 bases, with 18 bases sitting between them. The germline V gene has CDR1 MDHEN and CDR2 SYDVKM. This CDR3 comprises 17 residues. The DNA for the CDR3 is TGTGCCAGCAGTTTATTTGGTGGGACTGGATCCCACAATGAGCAGTTCTTC. This gives the protein CASSLFGGTGSHNEQFF.

This sequence joins TRBV27 and TRBJ2-1; D may be TRBD1 (6 bases). Germline V gene data show CDR1 as MNHEY and CDR2 as SMNVEV (reference sequence). Trimming removed 5 bases from V and 9 bases from J, with 17 bases in between. CDR3 length equals 14 residues. The CDR3 bases are TGTGCCAGCAGTGGGCAGGGGATCCCAGGTGAGCAGTTCTTC. This sequence encodes CASSGQGIPGEQFF.

This clone showed up just once. This chain joins TRBV3-1 (or the pseudogene TRBV3-2) and TRBJ2-5; 8 bases map to TRBD2. Germline lookup yields CDR1 LGHDT and CDR2 YNNKEL (reference sequence). The length of the CDR3 is 16 residues. V trimming: 4 bases; J trimming: 5 bases; junction bases outside the gene matches: 12. In nucleotides, the CDR3 is TGTGCCAGCAGCCCCACCTCCGTAGCGGGATCTGAGACCCAGTACTTC. As protein: CASSPTSVAGSETQYF.

The V gene is TRBV29-1, the J gene TRBJ2-1, with D perhaps matching TRBD2 (6 bases). Deletions cut 4 bases from V and 8 bases from J, with 21 bases between. Germline V gives CDR1 SQVTM, CDR2 ANQGSEA. The CDR3 has 15 residues. CDR3 bases: TGCAGCGTTGCCAAGGAGGGAGCAGGTCCCTATGAGCAGTTCTTC. It translates to CSVAKEGAGPYEQFF.

J is TRBJ1-3 and V is TRBV11-2, with D possibly TRBD1 on 6 matching bases. Per the germline V gene, CDR1 is SGHAT and CDR2 is FQNNGV. The CDR3 is 16 amino acids. V was cut by 1 base and J by 5 bases, with 15 bases left in between. As DNA, the CDR3 is TGTGCCAGCAGCTTAGTATCACAGGGTCGGAGAAACACCATATATTTT. As protein: CASSLVSQGRRNTIYF.

This clone was counted only a few times. This chain joins TRBV15 and TRBJ2-2, with TRBD2 identical over 14 bases. This CDR3 region has 19 residues. CDR1 is LNHNV and CDR2 is YYDKDF in the germline V gene (reference sequence). V lost 4 bases and J lost 2; bases outside the gene matches: 9. DNA for the CDR3: TGTGCCACCAGCACTCAATTGGGACTAGCGGGAGCAAACACCGGGGAGCTGTTTTTT. Protein sequence: CATSTQLGLAGANTGELFF.

The chain employs TRBV30 and TRBJ1-2; 7 bases align to TRBD1. Germline CDR1 reads GTSNPN; CDR2 reads SVGIG (reference sequence). The V segment lost 0 bases and the J segment 7 bases; nucleotides outside the gene matches: 5. This CDR3 has 13 residues. CDR3 loop: CAWSVGQGGGYTF. Here the CDR3 DNA reads TGTGCCTGGAGTGTAGGGCAGGGGGGTGGCTACACCTTC.

In DNA form, the CDR3 reads TGTGCCAGCAGTTTCTTCGGACAGGGAAGGGCCTACGAGCAGTACTTC. This sequence encodes CASSFFGQGRAYEQYF. This chain links TRBV6-5 with TRBJ2-7, with TRBD1 matching over 8 bases. After removal of 4 bases from V and 2 bases from J, the junction contained 10 bases not matched to a gene. The CDR3 loop spans 16 amino acids. Germline CDR1 is MNHEY and CDR2 is SVGAGI.

This chain links TRBV29-1 with TRBJ2-1; D may be TRBD2 (5 bases). This CDR3 contains 13 residues. The V gene's germline CDR1 is SQVTM and CDR2 ANQGSEA. Trimming stripped 5 bases from V and 2 bases from J, with 10 bases between. CDR3 nucleotide sequence: TGCAGCGTTCGTCCGGGGACCTACAATGAGCAGTTCTTC. The encoded protein is CSVRPGTYNEQFF.